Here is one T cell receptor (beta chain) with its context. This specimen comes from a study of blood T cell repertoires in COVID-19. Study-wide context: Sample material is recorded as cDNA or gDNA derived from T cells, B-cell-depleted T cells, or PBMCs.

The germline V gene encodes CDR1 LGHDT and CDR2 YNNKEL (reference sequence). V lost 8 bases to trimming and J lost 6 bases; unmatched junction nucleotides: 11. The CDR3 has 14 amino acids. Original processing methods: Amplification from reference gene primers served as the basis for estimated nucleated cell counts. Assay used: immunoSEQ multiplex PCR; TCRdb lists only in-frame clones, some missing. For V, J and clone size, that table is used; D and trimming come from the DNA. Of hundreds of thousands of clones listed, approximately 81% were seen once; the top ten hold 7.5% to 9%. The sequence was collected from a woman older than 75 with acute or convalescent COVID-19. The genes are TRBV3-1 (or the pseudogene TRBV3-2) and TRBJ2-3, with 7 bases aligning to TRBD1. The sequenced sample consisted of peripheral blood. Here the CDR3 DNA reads TGTGCCAGCGCCCTAGACAGGGTGTCGGATACGCAGTATTTT. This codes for CASALDRVSDTQYF.